This T cell receptor (beta chain) was recorded in a study of blood T cell repertoires in COVID-19 (dated by TCRdb to the early 2020s). Turning to the overall study: The collaborator samples originated in the United States, Italy and Spain and spanned the acute and convalescent phases of COVID-19. The prospective study material was composed of cDNA or gDNA derived from T cells, B-cell-depleted T cells, or PBMCs. The dataset comprised deeply sampled blood TCRbeta repertoires from subjects exposed to, actively infected with, or recovered from COVID-19. The repertoires were made available in a free public database intended to serve as a resource for research on the immune response to SARS-CoV-2. The samples were drawn from the first 160 participants of the ongoing ImmuneRACE study and from 950 to 1,500 subjects provided by 6 global collaborators. Sample metadata almost always included a de-identified subject ID, COVID-19 status, age in years and sex. HLA class I and class II types, where available, came from metadata supplied by the sample provider rather than from assay-based typing. What the research found in general, with its limitations: The quantity of clinical and demographic metadata differed by source and by participant and was supplied without curation.

With respect to this clone: It lacks a known antigen. The input lacks base qualities; no much larger clone sits a single base away.

TCRbeta CDR3 regions were amplified from genomic DNA using the immunoSEQ Assay, a bias-controlled multiplex PCR. As for the authors' bioinformatics: The number of nucleated cells in each sample was estimated by amplification of reference gene primers within the assay. To quantify the absolute abundance of each unique TCRbeta CDR3 rearrangement, sequence reads were collapsed and filtered. For each sample, productive Simpson clonality was calculated by taking the square root of Simpson's diversity index across productive rearrangements. Drawn from immuneACCESS, this table holds only the in-frame rearrangements with V and J called that TCRdb kept. Clones are partly lost; checked studies trace under half to an unresolved V gene and leave the rest unexplained. V and J calls and clone size come straight from that table; D and trimming were deduced from the DNA. The sample table lists approximately 240,000 clones, 70% to 90% of them with a count of one. Jointly, the top ten make up about 2.1% of the sample.

The junction carries 11 bases between V and J, which are trimmed by 6 bases and 2 bases respectively. Sequences SGHTA (CDR1) and FQGNSA (CDR2) are obtained from the germline V gene. From cysteine to phenylalanine, the CDR3 is 15 amino acids long. Just the 45-base CDR3 DNA is kept, in frame starting at base 1. A second Seattle source provided samples from volunteer blood donors who had recovered from COVID-19. Whole blood was collected in K2EDTA tubes by collaborating institutions according to the institutions' own protocols. For TCRbeta analysis, collaborators shipped samples as frozen whole blood, isolated PBMCs, or DNA extracted from either of those sample types.

The sequenced sample was peripheral blood. This TCR was recovered from a woman in her 40s who had recovered from COVID-19. This receptor chain uses TRBV7-2 and TRBJ1-6; a tentative D match to TRBD1 spans 5 bases. The CDR3 region reads CASRAGFAYNSPLHF. The nucleotide sequence reads as follows: TGTGCCAGCAGGGCAGGGTTCGCCTATAATTCACCCCTCCACTTT.